There are many counts of the clone carrying this TCR beta chain. Its antigen is not identified. CDR3 regions were amplified by Arm-PCR using iRepertoire HTBI primers to build TCR beta libraries. Authors' analysis steps: The samples included 60 to 65 TRBV and over 13 TRBJ segments. TCRdb re-analysed the multiplex PCR reads in MiXCR, keeping a single row per CDR3 protein. TCRdb, not the original authors, processed these V and J calls. The sample lists over 300,000 distinct CDR3 sequences; less than 20% were seen once. Time point defined: newly diagnosed GD, antithyroid drugs for less than 3 months. Researchers made the TCR library from RNA that was extracted from PBMCs. CDR3 length: 17 amino acids. The V gene lost 3 bases and the J gene lost 7 bases, with 25 bases spanning the gap. Germline assignment: CDR1 MNHGY and CDR2 SVAAGI. The sample originates from a study of regulatory T cells in long-lasting Graves disease.

Study-wide results and caveats: Preferential use of TRBV28, TRBJ1-2 and TRBJ2-5 was seen in persistent disease. Peripheral blood was the sole material, not thyroid tissue.

The rearrangement links TRBV6-9 to TRBJ2-7; D may match TRBD1 or TRBD2 (5 bases each). The specimen comprised peripheral blood mononuclear cells (PBMCs), sampled at new diagnosis, from a patient treated with antithyroid drugs. The TCR comes from a female donor with Graves disease. In DNA, the CDR3 is TGTGCCAGCAGTTACTGGACCGGGACGCAGGGAGTCCGGGAGCAGTACTTC. Its translation: CASSYWTGTQGVREQYF.